One sample yielded the 27 T cell receptor beta chains listed below, sequenced in a study of pediatric ulcerative colitis (dated by TCRdb to between 2019 and 2020). During colonoscopy, one to two pinch biopsies were obtained from the rectum for research. To prepare the library, the immunoSEQ multiplex PCR assay was applied. TCRdb retrieved this table from immuneACCESS and kept in-frame rearrangements only. Not all clones are present; in checked studies, unresolved V genes account for under half, and no reason is known for the remainder. This sample has around 18,000 clones in its table, and roughly four fifths of those were observed once. Over 6.5% of the sample goes to the ten largest clones. The sample taken for sequencing was gut tissue. These receptor sequences come from a boy younger than 18 with moderate ulcerative colitis.

The chain couples TRBV27 to TRBJ1-2; D is unclear. The CDR3 loop spans 13 amino acids. Per germline, CDR1 MNHEY and CDR2 SMNVEV (reference sequence). Trimming cost V 2 bases and J 5 bases, with 9 bases left between them. The CDR3: CASSLHRKYGYTF. CDR3 in DNA: TGTGCCAGCAGTTTACACAGAAAGTATGGCTACACCTTC.

This rearrangement joins TRBV19 to TRBJ2-5, with D maybe TRBD1 (6 bases). The germline CDR1 and CDR2 sequences are LNHDA and SQIVND (reference sequence). Trimming left V 3 bases short and J 5 bases short, with 13 bases between. The CDR3 extends over 14 amino acids. The CDR3 DNA sequence: TGTGCCAGTAGTATTTCCCCCCAGGGGGAGACCCAGTACTTC. This codes for CASSISPQGETQYF.

The rearrangement joins TRBV7-6 to TRBJ2-1, with TRBD2 matching 9 bases. The V gene's germline CDR1 is SGHVS and CDR2 FNYEAQ. This CDR3 contains 17 residues. J gave up 8 bases and V 0 bases, and 11 bases lay outside the gene matches. CDR3 DNA: TGTGCCAGCAGCTTAGCGCGCGGGGGGGCCCTAAGCGATGAGCAGTTCTTC. Its translation: CASSLARGGALSDEQFF. The full variable domain, completed using reference TRBV7-6 and TRBJ2-1, is GAGVSQSPRYKVTKRGQDVALRCDPISGHVSLYWYRQALGQGPEFLTYFNYEAQQDKSGLPNDRFSAERPEGSISTLTIQRTEQRDSAMYRCASSLARGGALSDEQFFGPGTRLTVL.

This clone showed up just once. The rearrangement uses TRBV19 and TRBJ2-2; the match to TRBD1 covers 9 bases. The CDR3 covers 16 residues. V trimming: 1 base; J trimming: 5 bases; junction bases outside the gene matches: 5. Germline V gene lookup returns CDR1 LNHDA and CDR2 SQIVND (reference sequence). CDR3 region: CASSIVTGGATGELFF. In nucleotides, the CDR3 is TGTGCCAGTAGTATAGTAACAGGGGGCGCAACCGGGGAGCTGTTTTTT.

The J gene is TRBJ2-4, the V gene TRBV27, with D maybe TRBD1 (6 bases). CDR3 length: 16 amino acids. V lost 4 bases and J lost 0, with 13 bases in between. Germline CDR1 reads MNHEY; CDR2 reads SMNVEV (reference sequence). DNA of the CDR3: TGTGCCAGCAGTTCGACAGGACAGCTAGCCAAAAACATTCAGTACTTC. This gives the protein CASSSTGQLAKNIQYF.

This chain connects TRBV4-2 to TRBJ2-1; possibly TRBD2 for D (5 bases). Germline loops: CDR1 LGHNA, CDR2 YNFKEQ. Trimming left V 5 bases short and J 8 bases short, with 19 bases between. The CDR3 extends over 15 amino acids. The CDR3 sequence: CASSLQADLGDEQFF. As DNA, the CDR3 is TGTGCCAGCAGCTTGCAAGCTGACCTCGGGGATGAGCAGTTCTTC.

The chain has TRBV28 and TRBJ2-7; D is perhaps TRBD1 (6 bases). V was shortened by 4 bases and J by 5 bases, with 18 bases between the two germline ends. CDR3 size: 15 residues. Looked up from germline, CDR1 is MDHEN and CDR2 is SYDVKM. The CDR3 sequence: CASSSPLAGANEQYF. DNA of the CDR3: TGTGCCAGCAGTTCACCCCTGGCAGGGGCTAACGAGCAGTACTTC.

This clone showed up just once. V is TRBV14 and J is TRBJ2-2; a weak D match, TRBD2 (6 bases). V was shortened by 0 bases and J by 6 bases, with 20 bases between the two germline ends. Germline V gene data show CDR1 as SGHDN and CDR2 as FVKESK. The CDR3 spans 18 residues. DNA of the CDR3: TGTGCCAGCAGCCAAGATCAAGTTCGGTTCGGGAGTTCCGGGGAGCTGTTTTTT. It specifies CASSQDQVRFGSSGELFF. The whole variable domain, filled in from reference TRBV14 and TRBJ2-2, reads EAGVTQFPSHSVIEKGQTVTLRCDPISGHDNLYWYRRVMGKEIKFLLHFVKESKQDESGMPNNRFLAERTGGTYSTLKVQPAELEDSGVYFCASSQDQVRFGSSGELFFGEGSRLTVL.

J is TRBJ1-4 and V is TRBV7-2; D is perhaps TRBD1 (5 bases). This CDR3 spans 15 amino acids. V was shortened by 5 bases and J by 5 bases, with 15 bases between the two germline ends. In germline, CDR1 is SGHTA, CDR2 FQGNSA. This CDR3 is CASSPGGGSNEKLFF. CDR3 coding DNA: TGTGCCAGCAGCCCTGGGGGGGGATCGAATGAAAAACTGTTTTTT.

The chain joins TRBV2 to TRBJ1-5; D not certain. Trimming took off 4 bases at V and 2 bases at J, with 9 bases between the two ends. The CDR3 contains 14 residues. Germline V gene lookup returns CDR1 SNHLY and CDR2 FYNNEI. The CDR3 region has the DNA TGTGCCAGCAGTGGTTTAACTGGCAATCAGCCCCAGCATTTT. Its protein product is CASSGLTGNQPQHF.

The chain recombines TRBV6-4 with TRBJ2-3; D possibly corresponds to TRBD1 (6 bases). The CDR3 length is 13 residues. CDR1 is MRHNA, CDR2 SNTAGT, per germline. V gave up 0 bases and J gave up 8 bases, with 9 bases separating them. The CDR3: CASSDSTGLTQYF. The CDR3 region has the DNA TGTGCCAGCAGTGACTCGACAGGTCTTACGCAGTATTTT.

This clone was observed once. The CDR3, as DNA: TGCAGCGTTTCCGGGACTAGCGGGACAAACAATGAGCAGTTCTTC. It codes for CSVSGTSGTNNEQFF. This chain uses TRBV29-1 with TRBJ2-1, with TRBD2 matching over 13 bases. V gave up 5 bases and J gave up 5 bases; unmatched junction bases: 6. The length of the CDR3 is 15 residues. CDR1 SQVTM and CDR2 ANQGSEA come from the germline V gene.

The V and J genes are TRBV2 and TRBJ1-5, with a weak D call TRBD1 (5 bases). Germline loops: CDR1 SNHLY, CDR2 FYNNEI. V was trimmed by 5 bases and J by 0 bases, leaving 11 bases between them. The CDR3 is 15 amino acids. The CDR3: CASSIQDLSNQPQHF. CDR3 nucleotides: TGTGCCAGCAGTATACAGGACCTTAGCAATCAGCCCCAGCATTTT.

The CDR3 region has the DNA TGTGCCAGCAGCCCGGGGGGTTTTCCTAATGAAAAACTGTTTTTT. Encoded protein: CASSPGGFPNEKLFF. V and J are TRBV7-9 and TRBJ1-4, with D perhaps matching TRBD1 (5 bases). The ends were cut back, 5 bases at V and 3 bases at J, with 13 bases in the middle. CDR3 length equals 15 residues. Per the germline V gene, CDR1 is SEHNR and CDR2 is FQNEAQ (reference sequence).

The rearrangement uses TRBV4-1 and TRBJ2-1; 10 bases agree with TRBD1. The trim removed 4 bases at V and 1 base at J, leaving 4 bases unmatched. CDR1 and CDR2 from the germline V gene are MGHRA and YSYEKL. The CDR3 loop spans 16 amino acids. The chain's CDR3 is CASSPRQGASYNEQFF. The CDR3 DNA sequence: TGCGCCAGCAGCCCCAGACAGGGGGCATCCTACAATGAGCAGTTCTTC.

In this sample, this clone turned up a few times. This rearrangement joins TRBV16 to TRBJ1-2; the D is unclear. Trimming cost V 1 base and J 5 bases, with 8 bases left between them. This CDR3 comprises 13 residues. Germline loops: CDR1 KGHSY, CDR2 FQNENV. The chain's CDR3 is CASSQLPEYGYTF. The CDR3 coding sequence is TGTGCCAGCAGCCAATTACCGGAATATGGCTACACCTTC.

This clone was observed a handful of times. This sequence joins TRBV7-9 and TRBJ2-2; TRBD2 is a possible D gene (5 bases). The germline V gene has CDR1 SEHNR and CDR2 FQNEAQ (reference sequence). The V gene lost 5 bases and the J gene lost 0 bases, with 22 bases spanning the gap. The CDR3 totals 19 residues. CDR3 nucleotides: TGTGCCAGCAGCGATAGAGCGGCAAGGGATAAGGCGAACACCGGGGAGCTGTTTTTT. Protein: CASSDRAARDKANTGELFF.

The CDR3 sequence: CASSYGPGEDGYTF. CDR3 sequence (DNA): TGTGCCAGCAGCTATGGGCCAGGGGAAGATGGCTACACCTTC. The chain uses TRBV7-2 and TRBJ1-2, with a tentative D call TRBD1 (6 bases). Germline assignment: CDR1 SGHTA and CDR2 FQGNSA. V was pared by 4 bases and J by 6 bases, with 15 bases between. The CDR3 is 14 amino acids.

J is TRBJ1-3 and V is TRBV19, with 8 bases lining up with TRBD1. Germline values: CDR1 LNHDA, CDR2 SQIVND (reference sequence). Trimming took 0 bases from V and 2 from J; bases not matched to a gene: 6. The CDR3 has 17 residues. CDR3 DNA sequence: TGTGCCAGTAGTATAGATCGTGGGACAGGAGCTGGAAACACCATATATTTT. Translation: CASSIDRGTGAGNTIYF. The full variable domain, completed using reference TRBV19 and TRBJ1-3, is DGGITQSPKYLFRKEGQNVTLSCEQNLNHDAMYWYRQDPGQGLRLIYYSQIVNDFQKGDIAEGYSVSREKKESFPLTVTSAQKNPTAFYLCASSIDRGTGAGNTIYFGEGSWLTVV.

The V gene is TRBV6-1, the J gene TRBJ1-3; 7 bases fit TRBD1. V gave up 6 bases and J gave up 3 bases; unmatched junction bases: 5. The CDR3 sequence is 14 residues long. CDR1 and CDR2 from the germline V gene are MNHNS and SASEGT. The CDR3 region is CASRVDRVGNTIYF. CDR3 nucleotides: TGTGCCAGCAGAGTTGACAGGGTTGGAAACACCATATATTTT.

The rearrangement uses TRBV7-9 and TRBJ2-7; 9 bases are shared with TRBD1. This CDR3 is 14 amino acids long. Germline V gene lookup returns CDR1 SEHNR and CDR2 FQNEAQ (reference sequence). V gave up 6 bases and J gave up 7 bases; unmatched junction bases: 10. CDR3 bases: TGTGCCAGCAGATCGGGACAGGGAGAGAGTGAGCAGTACTTC. Its protein product is CASRSGQGESEQYF.

The CDR3 loop is CASSPRTNSPLHF. The CDR3 bases are TGTGCCAGCAGCCCAAGGACGAATTCACCCCTCCACTTT. The V and J genes are TRBV9 and TRBJ1-6; D is unresolved. With 4 bases removed from V and 7 bases from J, the gap between germline ends came to 9 bases. There are 13 residues in the CDR3. Germline V gene data show CDR1 as SGDLS and CDR2 as YYNGEE.

This clone was observed a single time. This chain links TRBV5-4 with TRBJ2-1; 7 positions agree with TRBD2. With 4 bases clipped from V and 8 bases from J, the junction kept 21 bases outside the gene matches. In germline, CDR1 is SGHNT, CDR2 YYREEE (reference sequence). This CDR3 is built from 18 residues. CDR3: CASSLGDVGRTRFDEQFF. CDR3 DNA sequence: TGTGCCAGCAGCCTCGGGGACGTGGGGCGGACTAGGTTCGATGAGCAGTTCTTC.

The chain combines TRBV5-1 with TRBJ1-2; a weak D match, TRBD1 (6 bases). V lost 2 bases and J lost 1, with 12 bases in between. Germline CDR1 and CDR2: SGHRS and YFSETQ. The CDR3 spans 15 residues. The CDR3 bases are TGCGCCAGCAGCTTTTCGGGGGGCAGTAACTATGGCTACACCTTC. Translation: CASSFSGGSNYGYTF.

The CDR3 sequence: CASSLMEDRGDEQYF. CDR3 nucleotides: TGTGCCAGCAGCTTAATGGAGGACAGAGGGGACGAGCAGTACTTC. The chain employs TRBV7-3 and TRBJ2-7; perhaps TRBD1 as D (6 bases). CDR3 length: 15 residues. Germline assignment: CDR1 SGHTA and CDR2 FQGTGA. V lost 1 base and J 5 bases, leaving 15 bases between the germline ends.

This rearrangement joins TRBV6-1 to TRBJ1-3, with 8 bases fitting TRBD1. The CDR3 length is 15 residues. Germline V lookup: CDR1 MNHNS, CDR2 SASEGT. The junction had 6 bases not matched to a gene; V was cut back by 6 bases and J by 2 bases. The CDR3 coding sequence is TGTGCCAGCAGCGATTCCAGGGGGCCTGGAAACACCATATATTTT. Translation gives CASSDSRGPGNTIYF.

V and J are TRBV7-9 and TRBJ1-2, with D tentatively TRBD1 (5 bases). Germline CDR1 is SEHNR and CDR2 is FQNEAQ (reference sequence). This CDR3 has 13 amino acids. The germline V and J ends were trimmed by 7 bases and 4 bases, with 13 bases remaining between them. This CDR3 is CASTETVAYGYTF. In DNA form, the CDR3 reads TGTGCCAGCACCGAGACAGTCGCCTATGGCTACACCTTC. The full variable domain, rest sourced from reference TRBV7-9 and TRBJ1-2, is DTGVSQNPRHKITKRGQNVTFRCDPISEHNRLYWYRQTLGQGPEFLTYFQNEAQLEKSRLLSDRFSAERPKGSFSTLEIQRTEQGDSAMYLCASTETVAYGYTFGSGTRLTVV.